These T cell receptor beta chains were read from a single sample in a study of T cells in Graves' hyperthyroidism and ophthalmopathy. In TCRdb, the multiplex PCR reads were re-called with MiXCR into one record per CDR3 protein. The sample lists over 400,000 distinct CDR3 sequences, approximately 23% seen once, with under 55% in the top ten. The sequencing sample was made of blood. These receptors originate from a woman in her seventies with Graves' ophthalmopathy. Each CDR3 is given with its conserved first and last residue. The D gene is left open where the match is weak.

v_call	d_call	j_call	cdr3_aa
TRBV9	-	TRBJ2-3	CASSVGGEDTQYF
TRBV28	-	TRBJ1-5	CASRPGGYSNQPQHF
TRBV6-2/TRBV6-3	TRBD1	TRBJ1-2	CASSYSTWDRGNYGYTF
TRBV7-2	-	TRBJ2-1	CASSLEQGRNEQFF
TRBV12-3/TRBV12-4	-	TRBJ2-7	CASSLMGSSYEQYF
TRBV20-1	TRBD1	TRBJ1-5	CSAQGASNQPQHF
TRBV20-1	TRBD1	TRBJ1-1	CSASSGTANTEAFF
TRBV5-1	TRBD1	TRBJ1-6	CASSWGQDNSPLHF
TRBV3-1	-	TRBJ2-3	CASSPVGAVPTDTQYF
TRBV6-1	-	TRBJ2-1	CAGGDGGSYNEQFF
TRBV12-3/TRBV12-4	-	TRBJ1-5	CASSFSGGGGQPQHF
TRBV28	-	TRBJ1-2	CASSLNRANGYTF
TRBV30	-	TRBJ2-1	CAWGMDYSYNEQFF
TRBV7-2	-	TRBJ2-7	CASTPRGRTYEQYF
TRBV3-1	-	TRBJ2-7	CASSQGQGGFYEQYF
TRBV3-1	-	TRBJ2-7	CASSQEVRIGEQYF
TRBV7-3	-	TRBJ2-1	CASSSDRVSEQFF
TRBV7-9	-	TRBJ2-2	CASSFRRSNTGELFF
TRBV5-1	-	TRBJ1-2	CASSLETGTGGYTF
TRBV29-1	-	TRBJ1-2	CSVEVAGLYGYTF
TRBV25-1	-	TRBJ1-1	CASSDEGLLPPEAFF
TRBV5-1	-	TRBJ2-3	CASSRHQGTDTQYF
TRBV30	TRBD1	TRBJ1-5	CAWSSNGQGLPQHF
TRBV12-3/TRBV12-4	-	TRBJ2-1	CASSPTSKNEQFF
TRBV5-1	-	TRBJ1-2	CASSLGVTPGGYTF